This T cell receptor (beta chain) was recovered during a study of early T cells in non-severe SARS-CoV-2 infection. The wider study: Alpha and beta chains were unpaired, from unsorted whole-blood bulk RNA.

Notes on the study in general: Sequences matched to VDJdb favored anti-spike CD8 responses, while private and CD4 specificities were missed.

A note on this clonotype: Its antigen is not known.

The length of the CDR3 is 13 residues. V was clipped by 2 bases and J by 1 base, with 6 bases between them. CDR1 is MNHEY, CDR2 SVGAGI, per germline. Individually, cDNA molecules had unique molecular identifiers attached to them. TCRdb re-called the 5' RACE reads through MiXCR, storing one row per CDR3 protein. The sample comprises about 90,000 distinct CDR3 sequences, 12% of which are singletons, and nearly 4.5% rests with the top ten. V usage is TRBV6-5 and J usage is TRBJ2-7; D is possibly TRBD1 (6 bases). The clonotype comes from an adult who was a healthcare worker with PCR-confirmed SARS-CoV-2 infection or an uninfected control (not recorded which). Here the sequenced sample was whole blood, taken at baseline. CDR3 nucleotide sequence: TGTGCCAGCAGTTACACAGGGTCCTACGAGCAGTACTTC. This encodes CASSYTGSYEQYF.